These T cell receptor beta chains were read from a single sample in a study of control samples from healthy donors and cancer patients. Profiling relied on immunoSEQ multiplex PCR, and the TCRdb table lists in-frame clones only, not all of them. The sample lists around 49,000 clones; more than 70% were seen once. Sequencing was done on a sample of PBMCs. The receptors here all came from a middle-aged man with colorectal cancer. Each CDR3 is given with its conserved first and last residue. A D gene is named only where the DNA matches it firmly. Size is stated for part of the rows, as once, few or many counts, or as a class when the clone is expanded.

j_gene: TRBJ1-1
v_gene: TRBV12-5
d_gene: NA
abundance: NA
CDR3nt: TGTGCTAGTGGTTTGCATGCGGTAGGGGAAGCTTTCTTT
CDR3aa: CASGLHAVGEAFF

j_gene: TRBJ2-7
v_gene: TRBV28
d_gene: TRBD1
abundance: NA
CDR3nt: TGTGCCAGCAGTTTACTGACAGGGGGTTTATTAGGTAACGAGCAGTACTTC
CDR3aa: CASSLLTGGLLGNEQYF

j_gene: TRBJ1-1
v_gene: TRBV28
d_gene: NA
abundance: NA
CDR3nt: TGTGCCAGCAGCCTCGAGTTCGGGGGTTGGGCTTTCTTT
CDR3aa: CASSLEFGGWAFF

j_gene: TRBJ2-1
v_gene: TRBV25-1
d_gene: NA
abundance: few
CDR3nt: TGTGCCAGCAGTGAATCCGGCGGGCGATCCTACAATGAGCAGTTCTTC
CDR3aa: CASSESGGRSYNEQFF

j_gene: TRBJ1-1
v_gene: TRBV4-1
d_gene: TRBD1
abundance: NA
CDR3nt: TGCGCCAGCAGCTCCGACAGGGACACTGAAGCTTTCTTT
CDR3aa: CASSSDRDTEAFF

j_gene: TRBJ2-7
v_gene: TRBV10-3
d_gene: NA
abundance: NA
CDR3nt: TGTGCCATCAGTGGGTCCGGAGGAGTGGCCGAGCAGTACTTC
CDR3aa: CAISGSGGVAEQYF

j_gene: TRBJ1-6
v_gene: TRBV5-5
d_gene: TRBD1
abundance: NA
CDR3nt: TGTGCCAGCAGCTTCCAGACAGGGAAGGGCTCACCCCTCCACTTT
CDR3aa: CASSFQTGKGSPLHF

j_gene: TRBJ1-1
v_gene: TRBV28
d_gene: TRBD1
abundance: NA
CDR3nt: TGTGCCAGCAGTTCGGACAGGGTGACTGAAGCTTTCTTT
CDR3aa: CASSSDRVTEAFF

j_gene: TRBJ2-7
v_gene: TRBV6-5
d_gene: NA
abundance: NA
CDR3nt: TGTGCCAGCAGTTACCGGGGGACACCCAAGGGTTACGAGCAGTACTTC
CDR3aa: CASSYRGTPKGYEQYF

j_gene: TRBJ1-4
v_gene: TRBV27
d_gene: NA
abundance: NA
CDR3nt: TGTGCCAGCAGTCCCGGGACAAGACTGTTTTTT
CDR3aa: CASSPGTRLFF

j_gene: TRBJ1-1
v_gene: TRBV6-1
d_gene: NA
abundance: NA
CDR3nt: TGTGCCAGCAGTGAACTTGGGGGGCAGTTTGGTGAAGCTTTCTTT
CDR3aa: CASSELGGQFGEAFF

j_gene: TRBJ2-1
v_gene: TRBV19
d_gene: TRBD1
abundance: NA
CDR3nt: TGTGCCAGTAGTATGACAGGGAATGAGCAGTTCTTC
CDR3aa: CASSMTGNEQFF

j_gene: TRBJ2-5
v_gene: TRBV5-1
d_gene: NA
abundance: NA
CDR3nt: TGCGCCAGCAGCTTGGGGAATAGCGGCACTGTCCGAGAGACCCAGTACTTC
CDR3aa: CASSLGNSGTVRETQYF

j_gene: TRBJ1-5
v_gene: TRBV19
d_gene: NA
abundance: NA
CDR3nt: TGTGCCAGTAGCCTCAAACCTCTTGGTTATAGCAATCAGCCCCAGCATTTT
CDR3aa: CASSLKPLGYSNQPQHF

j_gene: TRBJ1-2
v_gene: TRBV5-4
d_gene: NA
abundance: NA
CDR3nt: TGTGCCAGCAGCGAAACAGGCCGAACTAACTATGGCTACACCTTC
CDR3aa: CASSETGRTNYGYTF

j_gene: TRBJ2-4
v_gene: TRBV30
d_gene: TRBD2
abundance: NA
CDR3nt: TGTGCCTGGAGGGGGGCGGGAGGTACCAAAAACATTCAGTACTTC
CDR3aa: CAWRGAGGTKNIQYF

j_gene: TRBJ2-1
v_gene: TRBV4-1
d_gene: NA
abundance: NA
CDR3nt: TGCGCCAGCAGCCAAGACCAACAGTTTGAGCAGTTCTTC
CDR3aa: CASSQDQQFEQFF

j_gene: TRBJ2-5
v_gene: TRBV10-3
d_gene: TRBD2
abundance: NA
CDR3nt: TGTGCCATCAGTGAGCCGGGACTAGCGGGAAGGCAAGAGACCCAGTACTTC
CDR3aa: CAISEPGLAGRQETQYF

j_gene: TRBJ1-1
v_gene: TRBV7-6
d_gene: NA
abundance: NA
CDR3nt: TGTGCCAGCAGCCTCGAGGGAGGGAATTTGAACACTGAAGCTTTCTTT
CDR3aa: CASSLEGGNLNTEAFF

j_gene: TRBJ1-2
v_gene: TRBV7-9
d_gene: NA
abundance: NA
CDR3nt: TGTGCCAGCAGCCCGGAGTTTACCTATGGCTACACCTTC
CDR3aa: CASSPEFTYGYTF

j_gene: TRBJ1-2
v_gene: TRBV6-5
d_gene: NA
abundance: NA
CDR3nt: TGTGCCAGCAGGGTGGTAAAAGGGATTAACTATGGCTACACCTTC
CDR3aa: CASRVVKGINYGYTF

j_gene: TRBJ2-1
v_gene: TRBV12-3/TRBV12-4
d_gene: NA
abundance: NA
CDR3nt: TGTGCCAGCAGGGCGGTGTGGGACAATGAGCAGTTCTTC
CDR3aa: CASRAVWDNEQFF

j_gene: TRBJ2-3
v_gene: TRBV7-9
d_gene: NA
abundance: NA
CDR3nt: TGTGCCAGCAGCCCCAGGACAGTGTCTAGCACAGATACGCAGTATTTT
CDR3aa: CASSPRTVSSTDTQYF

j_gene: TRBJ1-2
v_gene: TRBV7-9
d_gene: TRBD1
abundance: NA
CDR3nt: TGTGCCAGCAGCTTCCCGACAGGGGGAGACTATGGCTACACCTTC
CDR3aa: CASSFPTGGDYGYTF

j_gene: TRBJ2-7
v_gene: TRBV6-5
d_gene: TRBD2
abundance: NA
CDR3nt: TGTGCCAGCAGGGTGGGGGGGACCATCTACGAGCAGTACTTC
CDR3aa: CASRVGGTIYEQYF

j_gene: TRBJ2-7
v_gene: TRBV7-9
d_gene: NA
abundance: NA
CDR3nt: TGTGCCAGCAGCTTTACTAGAACCTCCTACGAGCAGTACTTC
CDR3aa: CASSFTRTSYEQYF

j_gene: TRBJ1-1
v_gene: TRBV6-5
d_gene: NA
abundance: NA
CDR3nt: TGTGCCAGCAGGGACCTCCCTGAAGCTTTCTTT
CDR3aa: CASRDLPEAFF

j_gene: TRBJ2-1
v_gene: TRBV5-4
d_gene: TRBD2
abundance: NA
CDR3nt: TGTGCCAGCAGGCCGCCTAGCGGCTCCTACAATGAGCAGTTCTTC
CDR3aa: CASRPPSGSYNEQFF

j_gene: TRBJ2-7
v_gene: TRBV19
d_gene: NA
abundance: NA
CDR3nt: TGTGCCAGTAGTCCCGGGTGGAACTACGAGCAGTACTTC
CDR3aa: CASSPGWNYEQYF

j_gene: TRBJ2-2
v_gene: TRBV7-2
d_gene: NA
abundance: NA
CDR3nt: TGTGCCAGCAGCTTGATGAGGAGCGGGGAGCTGTTTTTT
CDR3aa: CASSLMRSGELFF

j_gene: TRBJ1-4
v_gene: TRBV5-5
d_gene: NA
abundance: NA
CDR3nt: TGTGCCAGCAGCTTGGTAAAGACTGCAACTAATGAAAAACTGTTTTTT
CDR3aa: CASSLVKTATNEKLFF

j_gene: TRBJ2-1
v_gene: TRBV7-9
d_gene: TRBD2
abundance: NA
CDR3nt: TGTGCCAGCAGCCCTAGCGGGAACTCCTACAATGAGCAGTTCTTC
CDR3aa: CASSPSGNSYNEQFF

j_gene: TRBJ2-7
v_gene: TRBV7-8
d_gene: TRBD1
abundance: NA
CDR3nt: TGTGCCAGCAGCATAACCAGGACAGGGTACGAGCAGTACTTC
CDR3aa: CASSITRTGYEQYF

j_gene: TRBJ1-4
v_gene: TRBV2
d_gene: TRBD1
abundance: NA
CDR3nt: TGTGCCAGCAGAGAGGGACAGGGGTCGGAAAAACTGTTTTTT
CDR3aa: CASREGQGSEKLFF

j_gene: TRBJ2-1
v_gene: TRBV6-4
d_gene: NA
abundance: once
CDR3nt: TGTGCCAGCAGTGACCGGGCAGAAGGCCCCTACAATGAGCAGTTCTTC
CDR3aa: CASSDRAEGPYNEQFF

j_gene: TRBJ2-2
v_gene: TRBV19
d_gene: NA
abundance: NA
CDR3nt: TGTGCCAGTAGGTTTCTGACAAACACCGGGGAGCTGTTTTTT
CDR3aa: CASRFLTNTGELFF

j_gene: TRBJ2-7
v_gene: TRBV10-3
d_gene: NA
abundance: NA
CDR3nt: TGTGCCATCAGTGAAATGGGGGCCTCCTACGAGCAGTACTTC
CDR3aa: CAISEMGASYEQYF

j_gene: TRBJ2-1
v_gene: TRBV9
d_gene: NA
abundance: once
CDR3nt: TGTGCCAGCAGCGTAGCGGACAATGAGCAGTTCTTC
CDR3aa: CASSVADNEQFF

j_gene: TRBJ2-3
v_gene: TRBV9
d_gene: NA
abundance: NA
CDR3nt: TGTGCCAGCAGCGCAGAGGCGGTGGGGCCGCGGGCGCAGTATTTT
CDR3aa: CASSAEAVGPRAQYF

j_gene: TRBJ2-2
v_gene: TRBV27
d_gene: TRBD1
abundance: NA
CDR3nt: TGTGCCAGCAGTTTTGATCGGGACAGGGAGGACACCGGGGAGCTGTTTTTT
CDR3aa: CASSFDRDREDTGELFF

j_gene: TRBJ1-1
v_gene: TRBV6-6
d_gene: NA
abundance: once
CDR3nt: TGTGCCAGCAGTAGGGACGGGGGTCCCACTGAAGCTTTCTTT
CDR3aa: CASSRDGGPTEAFF

j_gene: TRBJ2-1
v_gene: TRBV4-1
d_gene: TRBD2
abundance: NA
CDR3nt: TGCGCCAGCAGCCGTGGGACTAGCGGGAGCTACAATGAGCAGTTCTTC
CDR3aa: CASSRGTSGSYNEQFF

j_gene: TRBJ2-7
v_gene: TRBV19
d_gene: NA
abundance: NA
CDR3nt: TGTGCCAGTAGTATGAGGTACCGAGCCACCTACGAGCAGTACTTC
CDR3aa: CASSMRYRATYEQYF

j_gene: TRBJ2-7
v_gene: TRBV12-5
d_gene: TRBD2
abundance: NA
CDR3nt: TGTGCTAGTGTTGGCTCAGCGGGAAAGAGCTCCTACGAGCAGTACTTC
CDR3aa: CASVGSAGKSSYEQYF

j_gene: TRBJ2-1
v_gene: TRBV10-3
d_gene: TRBD2
abundance: NA
CDR3nt: TGTGCCATCGGGACTAGCAGCTACAATGAGCAGTTCTTC
CDR3aa: CAIGTSSYNEQFF

j_gene: TRBJ2-7
v_gene: TRBV7-3
d_gene: TRBD2
abundance: NA
CDR3nt: TGTGCCAGCAGTAGAGCGGGAGGCCCCTCCTACGAGCAGTACTTC
CDR3aa: CASSRAGGPSYEQYF

j_gene: TRBJ2-5
v_gene: TRBV18
d_gene: NA
abundance: NA
CDR3nt: TGTGCCAGCTCACCAATTCTCGGGGGCCCAAAAGAGACCCAGTACTTC
CDR3aa: CASSPILGGPKETQYF

j_gene: TRBJ2-1
v_gene: TRBV5-1
d_gene: TRBD2
abundance: NA
CDR3nt: TGCGCCAGCAGCCTAGGACTAGCGACTTACAATGAGCAGTTCTTC
CDR3aa: CASSLGLATYNEQFF

j_gene: TRBJ1-1
v_gene: TRBV6-2/TRBV6-3
d_gene: NA
abundance: NA
CDR3nt: TGTGCCAGCAGTTACGGCAAGGCGAACACTGAAGCTTTCTTT
CDR3aa: CASSYGKANTEAFF

j_gene: TRBJ2-2
v_gene: TRBV24-1
d_gene: NA
abundance: NA
CDR3nt: TGTGCCACCAGTGAAAACACCGGGGAGCTGTTTTTT
CDR3aa: CATSENTGELFF

j_gene: TRBJ2-2
v_gene: TRBV28
d_gene: NA
abundance: NA
CDR3nt: TGTGCCAGCAGGGCGGGACTTGCGAACACCGGGGAGCTGTTTTTT
CDR3aa: CASRAGLANTGELFF